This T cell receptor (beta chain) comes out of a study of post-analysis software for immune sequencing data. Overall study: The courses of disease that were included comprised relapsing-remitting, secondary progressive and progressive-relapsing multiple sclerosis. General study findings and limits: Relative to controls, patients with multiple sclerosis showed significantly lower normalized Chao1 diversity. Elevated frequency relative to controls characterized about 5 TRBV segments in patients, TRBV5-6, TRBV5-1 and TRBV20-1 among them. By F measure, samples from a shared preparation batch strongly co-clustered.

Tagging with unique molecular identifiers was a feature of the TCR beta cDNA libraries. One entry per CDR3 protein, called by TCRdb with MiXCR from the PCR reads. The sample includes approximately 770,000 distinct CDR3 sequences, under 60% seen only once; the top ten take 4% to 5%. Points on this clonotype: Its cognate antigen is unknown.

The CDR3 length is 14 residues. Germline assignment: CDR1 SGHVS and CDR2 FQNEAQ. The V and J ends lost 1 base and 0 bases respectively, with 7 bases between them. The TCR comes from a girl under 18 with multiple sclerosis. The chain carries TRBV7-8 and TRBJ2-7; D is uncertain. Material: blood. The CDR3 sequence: CASSLESGSYEQYF. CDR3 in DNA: TGTGCCAGCAGCTTAGAATCGGGCTCCTACGAGCAGTACTTC.